Reported below is one TCR beta chain. Germline CDR1 SGHNT, CDR2 YYREEE (reference sequence). V was pared by 0 bases and J by 2 bases, with 6 bases between. CDR3 length: 13 amino acids. Patients picked for sequencing had shown CD8+CD57+ cell expansion detected by flow cytometry. Genomic DNA was employed as the template in profiling TCR beta VDJ and CDR3. TCRdb re-analysed the reads in MiXCR, keeping a single row per CDR3 protein. The sample gives around 250,000 distinct CDR3 sequences, roughly 82% of which show up once; 40% to 55% is in the top ten. The source of the sample is a study of CD8+CD57+ T cells in acquired aplastic anemia.

This clonotype was obtained from a human donor with aplastic anemia. Source material: sorted CD4+, CD8+, or CD8+CD57+ T cells (not recorded which) from PBMCs. The chain is built from TRBV5-4 and TRBJ2-7; D gene ambiguous. The CDR3 nucleotides are TGTGCCAGCAGCTTGGAGGGCCCCTACGAGCAGTACTTC. Encoded protein: CASSLEGPYEQYF.